This entry describes one TCR beta chain. The V gene's germline CDR1 is SGHAT and CDR2 FQNNGV. V lost 5 bases to trimming and J lost 7 bases, with 8 bases between them. This CDR3 has 12 residues. The sample belongs to a study of radiotherapy plus CTLA-4 blockade in lung cancer. Using immunoSEQ multiplex PCR, the repertoire was profiled, and TCRdb retains in-frame clones only, with some absent. The sample has under 35,000 clones; roughly 71% are singletons. Sequenced here: peripheral blood, sampled from a patient treated with radiotherapy plus ipilimumab. The V gene is TRBV11-2, the J gene TRBJ1-4; no clear D gene. The sequence came from a human donor with non-small cell lung cancer whose response to radiotherapy plus ipilimumab could not be evaluated. CDR3 residues: CASSRAGEKLFF. DNA of the CDR3: TGTGCCAGCAGCCGAGCAGGTGAAAAACTGTTTTTT.